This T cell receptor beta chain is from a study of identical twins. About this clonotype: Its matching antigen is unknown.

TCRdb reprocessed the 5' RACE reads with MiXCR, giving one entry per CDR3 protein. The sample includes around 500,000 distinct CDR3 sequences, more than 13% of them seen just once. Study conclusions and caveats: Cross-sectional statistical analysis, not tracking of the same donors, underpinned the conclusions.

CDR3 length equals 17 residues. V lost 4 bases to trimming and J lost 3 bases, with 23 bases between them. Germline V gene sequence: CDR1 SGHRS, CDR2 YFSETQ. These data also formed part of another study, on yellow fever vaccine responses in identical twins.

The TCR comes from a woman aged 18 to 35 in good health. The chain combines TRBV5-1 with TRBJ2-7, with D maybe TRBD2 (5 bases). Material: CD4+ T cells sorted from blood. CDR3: CASSRESLRATFYEQYF. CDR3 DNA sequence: TGCGCCAGCAGCCGAGAGTCTTTGCGGGCTACTTTCTACGAGCAGTACTTC.